This TCR beta chain was identified during a study of blood T cell repertoires in COVID-19 (dated by TCRdb to about 2020). About the investigation overall: Collaborator samples came from the United States, Italy and Spain and covered acute and convalescent phases of COVID-19. Where available, HLA class I and class II types were taken from metadata supplied by the sample provider and were not determined by assay-based typing. The material from the prospective study consisted of cDNA or gDNA derived from T cells, B-cell-depleted T cells, or PBMCs. Nearly every sample came with metadata listing a de-identified subject ID, COVID-19 status, age in years and sex. A freely available public database, intended as a resource for researchers studying the immune response to SARS-CoV-2, is where the repertoires were released. The dataset comprised deeply sampled blood TCRbeta repertoires from subjects exposed to, actively infected with, or recovered from COVID-19. Samples came from the ongoing ImmuneRACE study (first 160 participants) plus 1,254 subjects from 6 global collaborators. Here is what the overall study found, with its caveats: The amount of clinical and demographic metadata varied by source and participant and was provided uncurated.

TCRbeta CDR3 regions were amplified from genomic DNA by means of the immunoSEQ Assay, a bias-controlled multiplex PCR. Regarding the original processing steps: The number of nucleated cells in each sample was estimated by amplification of reference gene primers within the assay. To quantify the absolute abundance of each unique TCRbeta CDR3 rearrangement, sequence reads were collapsed and filtered. For each sample, productive Simpson clonality was calculated as the square root of Simpson's diversity index over productive rearrangements. This is the immuneACCESS table as TCRdb keeps it, with only in-frame sequences that have V and J called. A part of the clones is gone; compared with another copy, unresolved V genes explain less than half, and the rest is unexplained. V and J calls and clone size are those listed in that table; D and trimming were worked out from the DNA. The sample table lists about 46,000 clones, approximately 88% of them with a count of one. The ten largest clones take up around 8% of the sample.

CDR1 and CDR2, per the germline V gene (reference sequence), are MNHEY and SMNVEV. V is pared back by 4 bases and J by 3 bases, with 13 bases lying between the germline termini. The CDR3 holds 14 amino acids from the cysteine to the phenylalanine. Only the CDR3 DNA stays, 42 bases, in frame from base 1. About this clone: It has no known antigen specificity. Per-base qualities were not stored, and no clone one base away is much larger.

Whole blood was collected in K2EDTA tubes by collaborating institutions according to the institutions' own protocols. For TCRbeta analysis, collaborators shipped samples in one of three forms: frozen whole blood, isolated PBMCs, or DNA extracted from either of those sample types. Material for sequencing was peripheral blood. The rearranged chain carries TRBV27 and TRBJ2-7, and the D gene may be TRBD2, 6 bases matching. The sequence came from a man in his fifties with acute or convalescent COVID-19. CDR3 sequence: CASSSGTGHYEQYF. Here is the DNA: TGTGCCAGCAGTTCCGGGACTGGGCACTACGAGCAGTACTTC.